The 15 T cell receptor beta chains listed next were all sequenced from one sample in a study of OX40 agonist ivuxolimab in advanced cancers. The protocol was immunoSEQ multiplex PCR, while the TCRdb copy is restricted to in-frame clones and leaves out a portion. The sample includes roughly 80,000 clones, approximately 93% of them seen just once. The specimen comprised CD4+ or CD8+ T cells sorted from blood, sampled in a trial of the OX40 agonist ivuxolimab. Source of these receptors: an adult with an advanced solid tumor such as melanoma, head and neck, liver or kidney cancer.

The rearrangement joins TRBV2 to TRBJ2-7; TRBD2 matches at 7 bases. This CDR3 region has 13 residues. Looked up from germline, CDR1 is SNHLY and CDR2 is FYNNEI. After removal of 7 bases from V and 0 bases from J, the junction contained 3 bases not matched to a gene. This CDR3 reads CASTGGSSYEQYF. DNA of the CDR3: TGTGCCAGCACAGGCGGGAGCTCCTACGAGCAGTACTTC.

The rearrangement joins TRBV19 to TRBJ2-5; 9 bases agree with TRBD2. Germline V gene lookup returns CDR1 LNHDA and CDR2 SQIVND (reference sequence). With V trimmed by 1 base and J by 6 bases, 6 bases remained unmatched. The CDR3 totals 15 residues. CDR3 sequence: CASSIAAGGRQTQYF. DNA for the CDR3: TGTGCCAGTAGTATAGCGGCGGGAGGGCGACAGACCCAGTACTTC.

This clone was seen only once. V usage is TRBV6-5 and J usage is TRBJ2-1, with D perhaps matching TRBD2 (6 bases). The CDR3 spans 15 residues. Per germline, CDR1 MNHEY and CDR2 SVGAGI. Trimming removed 6 bases at V and 0 bases at J, with 12 bases between. The CDR3 sequence is CASRIDGSSYNEQFF. The CDR3 DNA is TGTGCCAGCAGGATAGACGGGAGCTCCTACAATGAGCAGTTCTTC.

This rearrangement joins TRBV19 to TRBJ1-1, with unresolved D. Trimming cost V 9 bases and J 1 base, with 6 bases left between them. The CDR3 covers 11 residues. Germline loops: CDR1 LNHDA, CDR2 SQIVND (reference sequence). CDR3 in DNA: TGTGCCAGCGGCGGGAACACTGAAGCTTTCTTT. It codes for CASGGNTEAFF. Supplemented by reference TRBV19 and TRBJ1-1, the full variable domain reads DGGITQSPKYLFRKEGQNVTLSCEQNLNHDAMYWYRQDPGQGLRLIYYSQIVNDFQKGDIAEGYSVSREKKESFPLTVTSAQKNPTAFYLCASGGNTEAFFGQGTRLTVV.

The chain couples TRBV11-2 to TRBJ1-2, with 8 bases aligning to TRBD1. The CDR3 spans 17 residues. The germline gives CDR1 SGHAT, CDR2 FQNNGV. V shed 4 bases, J shed 4 bases, and the junction held 14 bases outside the gene matches. CDR3 coding DNA: TGTGCCAGCAGCTCAGGACTGACCCGGGACAGGAGCTATGGCTACACCTTC. Protein product: CASSSGLTRDRSYGYTF.

This chain links TRBV6-5 with TRBJ2-3; D might be TRBD2 (6 bases). Between the trimmed V and J ends, which lost 2 bases and 2 bases, there was a span of 11 bases. Germline V gene data show CDR1 as MNHEY and CDR2 as SVGAGI. This CDR3 region has 15 residues. DNA of the CDR3: TGTGCCAGCAGTTACGGGGCGGGGTACACAGATACGCAGTATTTT. It codes for CASSYGAGYTDTQYF.

This clone occurred once. CDR3 amino acids: CASKDRAPYEQYF. The CDR3 nucleotides read TGTGCCAGCAAGGACAGAGCTCCTTACGAGCAGTACTTC. The chain couples TRBV6-1 to TRBJ2-7; the D gene is possibly TRBD1 (6 bases). There are 13 residues in the CDR3. The V gene lost 7 bases and the J gene lost 4 bases, with 14 bases spanning the gap. The germline CDR1 and CDR2 sequences are MNHNS and SASEGT.

The chain employs TRBV6-5 and TRBJ2-7; D gene ambiguous. V was trimmed by 2 bases and J by 4 bases, leaving 9 bases between them. The CDR3 totals 13 residues. Germline V gene lookup returns CDR1 MNHEY and CDR2 SVGAGI. The CDR3 nucleotides read TGTGCCAGCAGTTACGGGTCGGATTACGAGCAGTACTTC. As protein: CASSYGSDYEQYF.

CDR3: CASSLGNREGDYEQYF. DNA for the CDR3: TGTGCCAGCAGCTTAGGTAACAGGGAGGGTGACTACGAGCAGTACTTC. This sequence joins TRBV7-2 and TRBJ2-7, with D possibly TRBD2 on 7 matching bases. The V gene's germline CDR1 is SGHTA and CDR2 FQGNSA. The CDR3 consists of 16 residues. Deletions cut 1 base from V and 3 bases from J, with 16 bases between.

This chain connects TRBV11-2 to TRBJ1-2, with 9 bases identical to TRBD1. Germline CDR1 reads SGHAT; CDR2 reads FQNNGV. After removal of 1 base from V and 4 bases from J, the junction contained 7 bases not matched to a gene. The CDR3 spans 16 residues. CDR3 sequence: CASSLGRQGGVYGYTF. The CDR3 DNA reads TGTGCCAGCAGCTTAGGTCGACAGGGGGGTGTCTATGGCTACACCTTC.

This chain uses TRBV2 with TRBJ2-2; D gene ambiguous. Trimming removed 7 bases at V and 9 bases at J, with 9 bases between. The germline gives CDR1 SNHLY, CDR2 FYNNEI. The CDR3 is 11 residues long. CDR3 in DNA: TGTGCCAGCACCTCCGGCTGGGAGCTGTTTTTT. This sequence encodes CASTSGWELFF.

This clone was seen a handful of times. This chain links TRBV9 with TRBJ1-5; D gene unclear. This CDR3 region has 14 residues. V lost 0 bases and J 3 bases, leaving 7 bases between the germline ends. Germline V gene lookup returns CDR1 SGDLS and CDR2 YYNGEE. The CDR3 DNA follows: TGTGCCAGCAGCGTAGGAGACATCAATCAGCCCCAGCATTTT. As protein: CASSVGDINQPQHF.

V usage is TRBV27 and J usage is TRBJ2-3; no clear D gene. Per germline, CDR1 MNHEY and CDR2 SMNVEV (reference sequence). V was cut by 3 bases and J by 4 bases, with 8 bases left in between. The length of the CDR3 is 13 residues. CDR3 sequence: CASSFLLADTQYF. The CDR3, as DNA: TGTGCCAGCAGTTTCCTACTGGCAGATACGCAGTATTTT.

J is TRBJ2-5 and V is TRBV6-1; 7 bases line up with TRBD1. Germline V lookup: CDR1 MNHNS, CDR2 SASEGT. The CDR3 totals 16 residues. Trimming at V came to 4 bases and at J to 2 bases, leaving 10 bases not matched to a gene. CDR3 sequence: CASSAWFGQEQETQYF. CDR3 DNA sequence: TGTGCCAGCAGTGCCTGGTTCGGACAGGAGCAAGAGACCCAGTACTTC.

The rearrangement uses TRBV5-4 and TRBJ2-1; D is perhaps TRBD1 (5 bases). The CDR3 length is 13 residues. Germline V gives CDR1 SGHNT, CDR2 YYREEE (reference sequence). V was trimmed by 0 bases and J by 8 bases, leaving 9 bases between them. CDR3 in amino acids: CASSLVSGYEQFF. CDR3 DNA: TGTGCCAGCAGCTTGGTTTCAGGGTATGAGCAGTTCTTC.